Below, 24 T cell receptor beta chains from the same sample are listed, as sequenced in a study of T cell changes during pregnancy in multiple sclerosis. The repertoire was sequenced with immunoSEQ multiplex PCR; TCRdb's copy has only in-frame clones and lacks some. Here the sample spans 30,000 to 35,000 clones, about 90% being singletons. The sequencing used CD8+ T cells from peripheral blood mononuclear cells, collected after pregnancy. Receptors were obtained from a female donor with multiple sclerosis, enrolled in a pregnancy study.

The V call is TRBV4-3, the J call TRBJ2-1; 12 bases are shared with TRBD2. The germline V gene encodes CDR1 LGHNA and CDR2 YSLEER. This CDR3 is built from 17 residues. V lost 0 bases and J lost 7; bases outside the gene matches: 7. The CDR3 here is CASSQEGASGGANEQFF. CDR3 nucleotide sequence: TGCGCCAGCAGCCAAGAAGGGGCTAGCGGGGGGGCAAATGAGCAGTTCTTC.

The V gene is TRBV13, the J gene TRBJ2-5; D ambiguous. The J call may not be correct, given that the DNA end is closer to TRBJ2-7. This CDR3 has 14 amino acids. Germline values: CDR1 PRHDT, CDR2 FYEKMQ (reference sequence). The CDR3 sequence: CASSLGTATYEQYF. The CDR3 DNA follows: TGTGCCAGCAGCTTAGGCACAGCAACCTACGAGCAGTACTTC.

This chain joins TRBV9 and TRBJ1-2; D is perhaps TRBD1 (5 bases). Trimming took off 3 bases at V and 0 bases at J, with 12 bases between the two ends. CDR1 SGDLS and CDR2 YYNGEE come from the germline V gene. This CDR3 comprises 15 residues. In DNA, the CDR3 is TGTGCCAGCAGCGCCCCCTTGACAGCTAACTATGGCTACACCTTC. Protein sequence: CASSAPLTANYGYTF.

This clone was counted a few times. The genes are TRBV21-1 and TRBJ1-1. TRBV21-1 is designated a pseudogene. The length of the CDR3 is 10 residues. The CDR3 reads CASPRGEAFF. The CDR3 region has the DNA TGTGCCAGCCCCCGAGGTGAAGCTTTCTTT.

The chain links TRBV6-4 to TRBJ2-1; the D gene is possibly TRBD2 (5 bases). The ends were cut back, 6 bases at V and 4 bases at J, with 7 bases in the middle. Germline lookup yields CDR1 MRHNA and CDR2 SNTAGT. The CDR3 has 12 residues. The CDR3 DNA follows: TGTGCCAGCAGGGAGGCTTACAATGAGCAGTTCTTC. It specifies CASREAYNEQFF.

The chain is built from TRBV7-9 and TRBJ2-5; 10 bases line up with TRBD2. Germline loops: CDR1 SEHNR, CDR2 FQNEAQ (reference sequence). The V gene end was trimmed by 4 bases and the J gene end by 3 bases; junction bases not matched to a gene: 11. The CDR3 loop spans 17 amino acids. CDR3 coding DNA: TGTGCCAGCAGCTCTCCGCTAGCGGGGGTAGCGAAAGAGACCCAGTACTTC. It encodes CASSSPLAGVAKETQYF.

The chain uses TRBV7-2 and TRBJ1-1; perhaps TRBD1 as D (6 bases). The CDR3 has 14 amino acids. The V and J ends lost 3 bases and 5 bases respectively, with 13 bases between them. Germline V gene lookup returns CDR1 SGHTA and CDR2 FQGNSA. As DNA, the CDR3 is TGTGCCAGCAGCTTGTCTCCAGGGGTGACTGAAGCTTTCTTT. It translates to CASSLSPGVTEAFF. Full variable domain (missing parts from reference TRBV7-2 and TRBJ1-1): GAGVSQSPSNKVTEKGKDVELRCDPISGHTALYWYRQSLGQGLEFLIYFQGNSAPDKSGLPSDRFSAERTGGSVSTLTIQRTQQEDSAVYLCASSLSPGVTEAFFGQGTRLTVV.

In nucleotides, the CDR3 is TGTGCCAGCAGCGTAGAGGGGCGGGGGGTATACAATGAGCAGTTCTTC. The encoded protein is CASSVEGRGVYNEQFF. This chain links TRBV9 with TRBJ2-1, with 8 bases matching TRBD2. Germline trimming cut 0 bases from V and 4 bases from J; bases unmatched to any gene: 6. The CDR3 consists of 16 residues. Per germline, CDR1 SGDLS and CDR2 YYNGEE.

This chain links TRBV6-1 with TRBJ1-1, with TRBD1 as a possible D gene (6 bases). CDR3 size: 12 residues. Deletions cut 7 bases from V and 2 bases from J, with 8 bases between. Looked up from germline, CDR1 is MNHNS and CDR2 is SASEGT. The CDR3 spells CASIRGNTEAFF. The CDR3 nucleotides read TGTGCCAGCATCAGGGGAAACACTGAAGCTTTCTTT.

J is TRBJ1-2 and V is TRBV20-1, with TRBD1 as a possible D gene (5 bases). Between the trimmed V and J ends, which lost 1 base and 8 bases, there was a span of 8 bases. The CDR3 runs 11 residues. The germline V gene has CDR1 DFQATT and CDR2 SNEGSKA (reference sequence). As DNA, the CDR3 is TGCAGTGCTAGAGCGGGGGTGGGCTACACCTTC. Translating gives CSARAGVGYTF.

The chain is built from TRBV4-1 and TRBJ2-1, with a possible D match to TRBD2 (7 bases). Trimming removed 0 bases from V and 10 bases from J, with 13 bases in between. The germline CDR1 and CDR2 sequences are MGHRA and YSYEKL. This CDR3 region has 14 residues. DNA of the CDR3: TGCGCCAGCAGCCAAGAGGAGGGGGAGGGGGAGCAGTTCTTC. Protein: CASSQEEGEGEQFF.

The chain links TRBV9 to TRBJ2-3; the match to TRBD2 covers 7 bases. Germline CDR1 and CDR2: SGDLS and YYNGEE. The CDR3 spans 15 residues. J gave up 0 bases and V 2 bases, and 3 bases lay outside the gene matches. The CDR3 bases are TGTGCCAGCAGCGTGGGCGGGAGTAGCACAGATACGCAGTATTTT. This encodes CASSVGGSSTDTQYF.

The chain employs TRBV7-3 and TRBJ2-5, with D possibly being TRBD2 (5 bases). Germline V CDR1 and CDR2: SGHTA, FQGTGA. The CDR3 length is 13 residues. Trimming removed 4 bases from V and 5 bases from J, with 11 bases in between. The CDR3 is CASSSTPGETQYF. In nucleotides, the CDR3 is TGTGCCAGCAGCTCGACTCCGGGGGAGACCCAGTACTTC.

The chain is built from TRBV6-5 and TRBJ1-5; no definite D call. The CDR3 spans 12 residues. Germline loops: CDR1 MNHEY, CDR2 SVGAGI. V shed 4 bases and J shed 6 bases, with 7 bases lying between them. CDR3 amino acids: CASSSLGQPQHF. CDR3 DNA sequence: TGTGCCAGCAGTTCCCTCGGTCAGCCCCAGCATTTT.

The chain carries TRBV10-3 and TRBJ2-5; D is unclear. The CDR3 is 14 residues long. CDR1 ENHRY and CDR2 SYGVKD come from the germline V gene. The ends were cut back, 0 bases at V and 3 bases at J, with 8 bases in the middle. The CDR3 region has the DNA TGTGCCATCAGTGAGTCTACAGCCGAAGAGACCCAGTACTTC. It yields the protein CAISESTAEETQYF.

The gene calls are TRBV29-1 and TRBJ1-2; 7 positions agree with TRBD1. This CDR3 contains 15 residues. Losses at the gene ends were 5 bases for V and 3 bases for J; bases not matched to a gene: 12. The germline gives CDR1 SQVTM, CDR2 ANQGSEA. CDR3 sequence: CSVLSSGGRDYGYTF. The CDR3 DNA is TGCAGCGTTCTATCTTCAGGGGGACGGGACTATGGCTACACCTTC. Based on the CDR3 plus reference TRBV29-1 and TRBJ1-2, the full variable domain is SAVISQKPSRDICQRGTSLTIQCQVDSQVTMMFWYRQQPGQSLTLIATANQGSEATYESGFVIDKFPISRPNLTFSTLTVSNMSPEDSSIYLCSVLSSGGRDYGYTFGSGTRLTVV.

The CDR3 here is CASSALAGGPGDTQYF. The CDR3 bases are TGTGCCAGCAGCGCACTAGCGGGGGGGCCGGGAGATACGCAGTATTTT. The chain carries TRBV9 and TRBJ2-3; 13 nucleotides line up with TRBD2. Germline values: CDR1 SGDLS, CDR2 YYNGEE. CDR3 length: 16 residues. V lost 3 bases to trimming and J lost 5 bases; unmatched junction nucleotides: 6. The full variable domain, with the rest looked up from reference TRBV9 and TRBJ2-3, is DSGVTQTPKHLITATGQRVTLRCSPRSGDLSVYWYQQSLDQGLQFLIQYYNGEERAKGNILERFSAQQFPDLHSELNLSSLELGDSALYFCASSALAGGPGDTQYFGPGTRLTVL.

J is TRBJ2-2 and V is TRBV6-1; D perhaps matches TRBD2 (6 bases). The V gene's germline CDR1 is MNHNS and CDR2 SASEGT. CDR3 length equals 14 residues. V gave up 3 bases and J gave up 3 bases, with 8 bases separating them. The CDR3 region has the DNA TGTGCCAGCAGTGACTGGGGGGACACCGGGGAGCTGTTTTTT. Protein: CASSDWGDTGELFF.

The sample holds one count of this clone. The chain links TRBV19 to TRBJ2-5, with 7 positions matching TRBD1. V lost 6 bases to trimming and J lost 2 bases; unmatched junction nucleotides: 6. The CDR3 spans 14 residues. CDR1 is LNHDA and CDR2 is SQIVND in the germline V gene (reference sequence). The chain's CDR3 is CASRLTGLQETQYF. The CDR3 bases are TGTGCCAGTAGGTTGACAGGGCTACAAGAGACCCAGTACTTC.

The chain has TRBV7-9 and TRBJ1-4; no reliable D call. V lost 5 bases to trimming and J lost 5 bases, with 9 bases between them. Germline values: CDR1 SEHNR, CDR2 FQNEAQ (reference sequence). This CDR3 has 13 amino acids. CDR3 bases: TGTGCCAGCAGCCCCGACGGGAATGAAAAACTGTTTTTT. Encoded protein: CASSPDGNEKLFF.

V usage is TRBV4-2 and J usage is TRBJ1-6, with TRBD1 matching over 11 bases. V lost 1 base to trimming and J lost 10 bases; unmatched junction nucleotides: 12. From germline, CDR1 is LGHNA and CDR2 YNFKEQ. The CDR3 loop spans 18 amino acids. The CDR3 DNA follows: TGTGCCAGCAGCCAAGTCCCCCTCGGACAGGGGGCTGGGTCACCCCTCCACTTT. It specifies CASSQVPLGQGAGSPLHF.

The chain uses TRBV19 and TRBJ2-7, with 11 bases identical to TRBD1. Germline CDR1 is LNHDA and CDR2 is SQIVND (reference sequence). The junction had 3 bases not matched to a gene; V was cut back by 5 bases and J by 3 bases. This CDR3 region has 14 residues. The CDR3 DNA sequence: TGTGCCAGTAGTTCAGGGACAGGGGGCTACGAGCAGTACTTC. This encodes CASSSGTGGYEQYF.

CDR3 protein: CASSPLAGTQETQYF. As DNA, the CDR3 is TGTGCCAGCAGCCCACTAGCGGGGACCCAAGAGACCCAGTACTTC. The rearrangement links TRBV4-2 to TRBJ2-5; 10 bases map to TRBD2. V lost 4 bases to trimming and J lost 1 base; unmatched junction nucleotides: 3. The CDR3 is 15 amino acids. Germline lookup yields CDR1 LGHNA and CDR2 YNFKEQ.

The chain links TRBV9 to TRBJ1-2; D uncertain. This CDR3 spans 14 amino acids. CDR1 is SGDLS, CDR2 YYNGEE, per germline. With 0 bases removed from V and 3 bases from J, the gap between germline ends came to 9 bases. CDR3 in DNA: TGTGCCAGCAGCGTAGCTGGCGGGTACTATGGCTACACCTTC. It is translated as CASSVAGGYYGYTF.